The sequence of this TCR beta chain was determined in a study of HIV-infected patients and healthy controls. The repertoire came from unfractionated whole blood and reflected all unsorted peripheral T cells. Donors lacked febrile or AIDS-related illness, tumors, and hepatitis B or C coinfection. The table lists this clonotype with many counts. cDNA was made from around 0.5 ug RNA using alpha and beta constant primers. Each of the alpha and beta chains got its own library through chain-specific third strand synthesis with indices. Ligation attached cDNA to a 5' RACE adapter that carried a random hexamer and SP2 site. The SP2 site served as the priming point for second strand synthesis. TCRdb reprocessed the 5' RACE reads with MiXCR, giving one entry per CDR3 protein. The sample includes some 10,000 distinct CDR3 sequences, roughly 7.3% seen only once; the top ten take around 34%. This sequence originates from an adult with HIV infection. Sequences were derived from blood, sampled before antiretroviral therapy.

Here the CDR3 reads CASSQDGLLRIDSPLHF. CDR3 DNA sequence: TGTGCCAGCAGCCAAGACGGACTTCTTAGAATCGATTCACCCCTCCACTTT. This chain uses TRBV4-2 with TRBJ1-6; unclear D gene. The CDR3 runs to 17 residues. Trimming removed 0 bases from V and 8 bases from J, with 17 bases in between. Germline V gene sequence: CDR1 LGHNA, CDR2 YNFKEQ.